This T cell receptor beta chain was recovered during a study of T cell repertoires in cytomegalovirus infection. Study at large: Selection of CMV epitopes for the study included recently identified HLA-C-restricted and well-studied HLA-B-restricted ones.

Concerning this clonotype itself: Its specificity is unknown.

TCRdb independently ran MiXCR on the reads; one entry per CDR3 protein. The repertoire includes 50,000 or so distinct CDR3 sequences, 20% to 25% of them detected once, and around 67% sits in the top ten. Germline V CDR1 and CDR2: SGHTA, FQGNSA. V shed 4 bases and J 5 bases; nucleotides not matched to a gene: 9. This CDR3 spans 15 amino acids. Sequenced here: CD8+ T cells from cultured PBMCs, sampled from culture after CMV antigen stimulation. The TCR comes from a human donor in good health (CMV status not recorded). Some clones in this sample may be carry-over from other donors' samples. The V gene is TRBV7-2, the J gene TRBJ2-7; 9 bases are shared with TRBD1. The CDR3 sequence is CASSYAQGAVNEQYF. CDR3 DNA sequence: TGTGCCAGCAGCTACGCACAGGGGGCGGTCAACGAGCAGTACTTC.